A selection of T cell receptor beta chains follows, all from one sample in a study of graft-versus-host responses after intestinal transplantation. These receptors lack a known antigen. The protocol was immunoSEQ multiplex PCR, while the TCRdb copy is restricted to in-frame clones and leaves out a portion. The sample includes around 100,000 clones, approximately 92% of them seen just once. The sample here was unstimulated CD4+ T cells sorted from spleen or lymph node cells, taken before transplant. The receptors derive from a human donor who was the organ donor for an intestinal transplant. CDR3s include the opening cysteine and the closing phenylalanine or tryptophan. A D gene is named only where the DNA matches it firmly. For some rows the clone size is stated as once, few or many, or as a class when expanded; others skip it.

abundance: NA; j_gene: TRBJ2-7; d_gene: NA; v_gene: TRBV7-7; CDR3nt: TGTGCTAGCAGCTTATCGGAGGGCTACGAGCAGTACTTC; CDR3aa: CASSLSEGYEQYF
abundance: NA; j_gene: TRBJ2-7; d_gene: TRBD1; v_gene: TRBV28; CDR3nt: TGTGCCAGCAGGGGAGGGACAGGGGTTTCGCAGTACTTC; CDR3aa: CASRGGTGVSQYF
abundance: NA; j_gene: TRBJ1-2; d_gene: NA; v_gene: TRBV19; CDR3nt: TGTGCCAGTACCCTGGGACGGGACTATGGCTACACCTTC; CDR3aa: CASTLGRDYGYTF
abundance: NA; j_gene: TRBJ2-3; d_gene: NA; v_gene: TRBV7-9; CDR3nt: TGTGCCAGCAGCTTATCGGACAGTCTTTTCACAGATACGCAGTATTTT; CDR3aa: CASSLSDSLFTDTQYF
abundance: NA; j_gene: TRBJ2-7; d_gene: TRBD2; v_gene: TRBV6-5; CDR3nt: TGTGCCAGCAGTTTGACCCCTAGCGGGAGTATTTCCGAGCAGTACTTC; CDR3aa: CASSLTPSGSISEQYF
abundance: NA; j_gene: TRBJ2-1; d_gene: NA; v_gene: TRBV2; CDR3nt: TGTGCCACCTCCGACTACAATGAGCAGTTCTTC; CDR3aa: CATSDYNEQFF
abundance: once; j_gene: TRBJ1-3; d_gene: NA; v_gene: TRBV6-1; CDR3nt: TGTGCCAGCAGAGATACCATGACCGGAAACACCATATATTTT; CDR3aa: CASRDTMTGNTIYF
abundance: NA; j_gene: TRBJ2-1; d_gene: NA; v_gene: TRBV6-1; CDR3nt: TGTGCCAGCAGTGAAGAGGACAGCTACAATGAGCAGTTCTTC; CDR3aa: CASSEEDSYNEQFF
abundance: NA; j_gene: TRBJ2-7; d_gene: TRBD1; v_gene: TRBV10-3; CDR3nt: TGTGCCATCAGTAGCGACAGGGGCCCTCTCGGCGTGCAGTACTTC; CDR3aa: CAISSDRGPLGVQYF
abundance: NA; j_gene: TRBJ2-7; d_gene: TRBD1; v_gene: TRBV7-9; CDR3nt: TGTGCCAGCAGCTTAGCGGGACAGGGAATTTCGAACGAGCAGTACTTC; CDR3aa: CASSLAGQGISNEQYF
abundance: NA; j_gene: TRBJ1-2; d_gene: NA; v_gene: TRBV28; CDR3nt: TGTGCCAGCAGGGGAGCTAACTATGGCTACACCTTC; CDR3aa: CASRGANYGYTF
abundance: NA; j_gene: TRBJ2-2; d_gene: NA; v_gene: TRBV11-2; CDR3nt: TGTGCCAGCAGCTTAAATATACAGGGGAACACCGGGGAGCTGTTTTTT; CDR3aa: CASSLNIQGNTGELFF
abundance: NA; j_gene: TRBJ2-7; d_gene: TRBD1; v_gene: TRBV10-2; CDR3nt: TGCGCCAGCAGTGAGTCGACAGGGAGCTACGAGCAGTACTTC; CDR3aa: CASSESTGSYEQYF
abundance: NA; j_gene: TRBJ2-7; d_gene: TRBD2; v_gene: TRBV9; CDR3nt: TGTGCCAGCAGCGTAGGCATTAGCGGGAGTGCAGCCTACGAGCAGTACTTC; CDR3aa: CASSVGISGSAAYEQYF
abundance: NA; j_gene: TRBJ1-5; d_gene: NA; v_gene: TRBV19; CDR3nt: TGTGCCAGTAGTATAAGGGTGGGGAATCAGCCCCAGCATTTT; CDR3aa: CASSIRVGNQPQHF
abundance: NA; j_gene: TRBJ2-3; d_gene: TRBD2; v_gene: TRBV5-4; CDR3nt: TGTGCCAGCAGCTCGACTAGCGGGAGTTCAGATACGCAGTATTTT; CDR3aa: CASSSTSGSSDTQYF
abundance: few; j_gene: TRBJ1-1; d_gene: TRBD1; v_gene: TRBV19; CDR3nt: TGTGCCAGTAGTTCCAACAGGGGACACCTTGAAGCTTTCTTT; CDR3aa: CASSSNRGHLEAFF
abundance: few; j_gene: TRBJ2-2; d_gene: TRBD2; v_gene: TRBV4-3; CDR3nt: TGCGCCAGCAGCCAAATGTGGGTAGCGGGAGGCCTCGCGAACACCGGGGAGCTGTTTTTT; CDR3aa: CASSQMWVAGGLANTGELFF
abundance: NA; j_gene: TRBJ1-6; d_gene: NA; v_gene: TRBV2; CDR3nt: TGTGCCAGCAGTCGGGACACGGTTAATTCACCCCTCCACTTT; CDR3aa: CASSRDTVNSPLHF
abundance: NA; j_gene: TRBJ2-2; d_gene: NA; v_gene: TRBV5-4; CDR3nt: TGTGCCAGCAGCTTGGGAGCCAACACCGGGGAGCTGTTTTTT; CDR3aa: CASSLGANTGELFF
abundance: once; j_gene: TRBJ2-3; d_gene: NA; v_gene: TRBV5-6; CDR3nt: TGTGCCAGCAGCTTGGGGCAGCCCACAGATACGCAGTATTTT; CDR3aa: CASSLGQPTDTQYF
abundance: NA; j_gene: TRBJ2-7; d_gene: TRBD2; v_gene: TRBV7-2; CDR3nt: TGTGCCAGCAGCAGCGGGAGGGCCTACGAGCAGTACTTC; CDR3aa: CASSSGRAYEQYF
abundance: NA; j_gene: TRBJ2-3; d_gene: TRBD2; v_gene: TRBV4-1; CDR3nt: TGCGCCAGCAGCCAAGATAGGACTAGCGGGAGGGCCTCAGATACGCAGTATTTT; CDR3aa: CASSQDRTSGRASDTQYF
abundance: NA; j_gene: TRBJ2-5; d_gene: NA; v_gene: TRBV30; CDR3nt: TGTGCCTGGAGCTCCTGGGACCGTAACTCGGAGACCCAGTACTTC; CDR3aa: CAWSSWDRNSETQYF
abundance: NA; j_gene: TRBJ2-6; d_gene: NA; v_gene: TRBV11-2; CDR3nt: TGTGCCAGCAGGCCGTCTGGGGCCAACGTCCTGACTTTC; CDR3aa: CASRPSGANVLTF
abundance: NA; j_gene: TRBJ1-1; d_gene: TRBD1; v_gene: TRBV7-9; CDR3nt: TGTGCCAGCAGCTTTGCCGCCGACAGGGCTGAAGCTTTCTTT; CDR3aa: CASSFAADRAEAFF
abundance: NA; j_gene: TRBJ1-4; d_gene: NA; v_gene: TRBV15; CDR3nt: TGTGCCACCAGCAGAGTGGGGGTTACTAATGAAAAACTGTTTTTT; CDR3aa: CATSRVGVTNEKLFF
abundance: NA; j_gene: TRBJ2-4; d_gene: NA; v_gene: TRBV11-2; CDR3nt: TGTGCCAGCAGCTTAGGGTATCTAGCCAAAAACATTCAGTACTTC; CDR3aa: CASSLGYLAKNIQYF
abundance: NA; j_gene: TRBJ2-7; d_gene: NA; v_gene: TRBV5-1; CDR3nt: TGCGCCAGCAGCTTGGCCGATTGGGCCTACGAGCAGTACTTC; CDR3aa: CASSLADWAYEQYF
abundance: NA; j_gene: TRBJ2-5; d_gene: NA; v_gene: TRBV7-3; CDR3nt: TGTGCCAGCAGCCTGACTAGTAGAGAGACCCAGTACTTC; CDR3aa: CASSLTSRETQYF
abundance: once; j_gene: TRBJ1-6; d_gene: NA; v_gene: TRBV27; CDR3nt: TGTGCCAGCAGTTTCCCGGGTTCACCCCTCCACTTT; CDR3aa: CASSFPGSPLHF
abundance: NA; j_gene: TRBJ1-3; d_gene: NA; v_gene: TRBV6-1; CDR3nt: TGTGCCAGCAGGAACAGGGCTTCTGGAAACACCATATATTTT; CDR3aa: CASRNRASGNTIYF
abundance: few; j_gene: TRBJ2-4; d_gene: TRBD2; v_gene: TRBV19; CDR3nt: TGTGCCAGTAGTATAGAGGAGGGAACAATAGCGGGAGCCAAAAACATTCAGTACTTC; CDR3aa: CASSIEEGTIAGAKNIQYF
abundance: NA; j_gene: TRBJ2-7; d_gene: TRBD2; v_gene: TRBV2; CDR3nt: TGTGCCAGCAGCTCCGGGACTAGCGGGGGCGAGCAGTACTTC; CDR3aa: CASSSGTSGGEQYF
abundance: NA; j_gene: TRBJ1-5; d_gene: NA; v_gene: TRBV7-8; CDR3nt: TGTGCCAGCAGCTTACTACCCGTTTATGCAGGGCAGCCCCAGCATTTT; CDR3aa: CASSLLPVYAGQPQHF
abundance: NA; j_gene: TRBJ2-5; d_gene: NA; v_gene: TRBV10-3; CDR3nt: TGTGCCATCAGGGGAAGGAGGGGGCATGAGGAGACCCAGTACTTC; CDR3aa: CAIRGRRGHEETQYF
abundance: NA; j_gene: TRBJ2-7; d_gene: NA; v_gene: TRBV6-5; CDR3nt: TGTGCCAGCACCCCGCATGCGGTCTACGAGCAGTACTTC; CDR3aa: CASTPHAVYEQYF
abundance: NA; j_gene: TRBJ2-5; d_gene: NA; v_gene: TRBV7-7; CDR3nt: TGTGCTAGCAGCCCAGGCTCGGAGACCCAGTACTTC; CDR3aa: CASSPGSETQYF
abundance: NA; j_gene: TRBJ2-2; d_gene: NA; v_gene: TRBV9; CDR3nt: TGTGCCAGCAGCGTAGATCCCGGCGCTGACACCGGGGAGCTGTTTTTT; CDR3aa: CASSVDPGADTGELFF
abundance: NA; j_gene: TRBJ2-1; d_gene: NA; v_gene: TRBV15; CDR3nt: TGTGCCACCAGCCCCCGACGACTTACCTACAATGAGCAGTTCTTC; CDR3aa: CATSPRRLTYNEQFF
abundance: NA; j_gene: TRBJ2-7; d_gene: NA; v_gene: TRBV6-6; CDR3nt: TGTGCCAGCAGCCGCCTCGGGCGGGACGGGTACGAGCAGTACTTC; CDR3aa: CASSRLGRDGYEQYF
abundance: NA; j_gene: TRBJ2-2; d_gene: NA; v_gene: TRBV5-1; CDR3nt: TGCGCCAGCAGCTTGGAGTACCGGGAACCGAACACCGGGGAGCTGTTTTTT; CDR3aa: CASSLEYREPNTGELFF
abundance: NA; j_gene: TRBJ1-5; d_gene: TRBD1; v_gene: TRBV27; CDR3nt: TGTGCCAGCAGTTTGACAGGGGGTCAGCCCCAGCATTTT; CDR3aa: CASSLTGGQPQHF
abundance: NA; j_gene: TRBJ1-1; d_gene: NA; v_gene: TRBV25-1; CDR3nt: TGTGCCAGCAGTGAATCCAGCGCGGACACTGAAGCTTTCTTT; CDR3aa: CASSESSADTEAFF